This record concerns one T cell receptor (beta chain) sequence. This clonotype was recorded a few times. This clone's antigen is unknown. No base qualities exist here, and no much larger clone lies one base off it. Stable hyperthyroidism was defined as no progression to ophthalmopathy within 18 months of follow-up. Hyperthyroidism patients were newly diagnosed, were aged 18 to 65 years, and had a disease duration under 2 months. Anyone with other autoimmune diseases, uncontrolled infections, pregnancy or lactation was excluded from the study. Clinical symptoms, serum thyroxine, TRAb, thyroid ultrasound and orbital computed tomography were used for diagnosis. Ficoll-Paque density gradient centrifugation was used to isolate PBMCs from around 10 ml of fresh peripheral blood. Total RNA was extracted with Trizol reagent and quality-checked on an Agilent 2100 Bioanalyzer. This entry belongs to a study of Graves' ophthalmopathy and Graves' hyperthyroidism (dated by TCRdb to 2016 to 2019). General notes on the study: Peripheral blood was collected before any treatment was given, at the time of initial diagnosis. In total, 135 blood samples were TCR-sequenced: around 42 ophthalmopathy, under 80 hyperthyroidism and roughly 17 hyperthyroidism-to-ophthalmopathy patients. An independent validation cohort comprised roughly 20 hyperthyroidism patients and 15 to 17 patients who later progressed from hyperthyroidism to ophthalmopathy. To tell Graves' ophthalmopathy apart from Graves' hyperthyroidism, and to predict which patients would progress to ophthalmopathy, the study relied on TCR beta repertoire signatures. Once sampling was done, hyperthyroidism patients were given methimazole at a starting dose of 30 mg daily, while ophthalmopathy patients were given high-dose intravenous methylprednisolone. To explore V-J signatures that distinguish ophthalmopathy from hyperthyroidism, a discovery set of under 110 patients was enrolled, made up of some 41 with ophthalmopathy and fewer than 60 with stable hyperthyroidism. In about 6 hyperthyroidism patients, the T-cell repertoire of thyroid tissue was compared with the T-cell repertoire of blood.

Results the study describes overall, beyond this receptor: In validation, the model predicted ophthalmopathy progression with about 64% sensitivity and approximately 78% specificity; 12 predicted patients were CT-confirmed with GO in a median of around 6 months. Sample size was not predetermined statistically, and investigators were not blinded to group allocation. Most expanded thyroid clonotypes with a frequency above 0.001 also appeared in blood, which suggests that blood repertoires may reflect the immune response in the thyroid. In cross-validation, the 13-signature model distinguished ophthalmopathy from stable hyperthyroidism with about 90% sensitivity and 81.08% specificity, while in the test set the corresponding values were about 80% and 75%.

For repertoire sequencing, the TCR beta CDR3 regions were amplified from RNA transcripts. HTBI primers and the Qiagen OneStep RT-PCR kit were used in a first-round RT-PCR, which was followed by a second-round multiplex PCR, size selection and purification. The libraries underwent paired-end sequencing with 100 bp reads on an Illumina HiSeq2000. Per the original workflow: SOAPnuke was used to process the reads, throwing out any read that had adapters, had uncalled bases, had a mean Phred below 15, or lacked an exact constant-primer or identifier match. COPE v1.2.5 was used to merge the high-quality paired reads. Each unique nucleotide sequence was treated as a clonotype, and MiTCR v1.1 was used to align the clonotypes to the IMGT TRB V, D and J references. Only V-J combinations with frequency above 0.0001 were analysed, covering 98% to 99.2% of repertoires. A TCR clonal expansion and chaos score per V-J combination was defined as the ratio of F50 clonal expansion to chaos observed in the TCRdist matrix. Welch's t-statistics and random forest were used to reduce features to approximately 13 V-J combinations, which were fed into a naive Bayes classifier. The similarity between thyroid and blood repertoires was quantified using the Morisita-Horn index. Using fastp trimming at Q25 and MiXCR clonotype assembly, TCRdb reanalyzed the public sequencing data and kept in-frame beta chains. Each record represents a unique CDR3 protein, reported with the most common genes and DNA among its rows. TCRdb, not the authors, supplied the V and J calls. Counted in this sample were a few hundred thousand distinct CDR3 sequences; about 18% of them appeared once. The ten largest clones capture 2% to 3% of the sample.

From the cysteine through the phenylalanine, the CDR3 covers 14 amino acids. Solely the CDR3 DNA is kept, with 42 bases framed from the first base. V gives up 3 bases and J gives up 8 bases, and the segment between their germline ends measures 16 bases. CDR1 KGHSH and CDR2 LQKENI are derived from the germline V gene. The sequenced sample was peripheral blood. The receptor chain draws on TRBV18 and TRBJ1-2, with TRBD1 as a weak D call on 6 bases. This receptor was obtained from an adult woman with stable Graves' hyperthyroidism. The CDR3 region reads CASSPPGTSGGYTF. The DNA sequence is as follows: TGTGCCAGCTCACCCCCCGGGACATCGGGAGGCTACACCTTC.